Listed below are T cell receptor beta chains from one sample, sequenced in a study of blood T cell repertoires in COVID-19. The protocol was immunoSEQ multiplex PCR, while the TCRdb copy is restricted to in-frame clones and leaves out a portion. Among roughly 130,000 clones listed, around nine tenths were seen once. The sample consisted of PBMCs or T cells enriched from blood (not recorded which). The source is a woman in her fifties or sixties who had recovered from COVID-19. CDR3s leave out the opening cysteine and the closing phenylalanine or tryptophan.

cdr3_aa: AGRTGSEKLF
v_call: TRBV6-5

cdr3_aa: ASSRSEDRGLYT
v_call: TRBV3-1/TRBV3-2

cdr3_aa: ASSSGGSYEQY
v_call: TRBV10-1

cdr3_aa: ASSEDRILSGNTIY
v_call: TRBV19

cdr3_aa: ASSPLLSSTDTQY
v_call: TRBV18

cdr3_aa: ASSATSGDYNEQF
v_call: TRBV7-9

cdr3_aa: ASGNTGGYSPLH
v_call: TRBV7-9

cdr3_aa: ASSGDSGGNEQF
v_call: TRBV6-4

cdr3_aa: ASRGLNKEGYT
v_call: TRBV7-9

cdr3_aa: ASSPGQLETQY
v_call: TRBV11-2

cdr3_aa: ASSIGREQY
v_call: TRBV12-3/TRBV12-4

cdr3_aa: ASSLQGVLETEAF
v_call: TRBV5-4

cdr3_aa: ASSLRQNINEAF
v_call: TRBV7-9

cdr3_aa: AHSRGGYGHGYT
v_call: TRBV10-3

cdr3_aa: ASSQKLAGTDTQY
v_call: TRBV4-1

cdr3_aa: ASRAGTGSGNTIY
v_call: TRBV2

cdr3_aa: ASSYSDVSQPQH
v_call: TRBV6-5

cdr3_aa: ASSLDGGPQETQY
v_call: TRBV5-1

cdr3_aa: ASSLIQGVADTQY
v_call: TRBV28

cdr3_aa: ASSSLDRGVWGYT
v_call: TRBV7-9

cdr3_aa: SVSRLAGGGTDTQY
v_call: TRBV29-1

cdr3_aa: ASSPPADYGYT
v_call: TRBV5-1

cdr3_aa: ASIRGGFTEAF
v_call: TRBV6-5

cdr3_aa: AWSVRLADTQY
v_call: TRBV30

cdr3_aa: ASSLSTGLQETQY
v_call: TRBV5-4

cdr3_aa: AGRPRGVTEAF
v_call: TRBV30

cdr3_aa: ASHPQGSYNSPLH
v_call: TRBV19

cdr3_aa: ASRLLGMNTEAF
v_call: TRBV11-1

cdr3_aa: ASSLRTATNYGYT
v_call: TRBV7-8

cdr3_aa: ASSYRELSAYEQY
v_call: TRBV6-5

cdr3_aa: ASSLAGGIQETQY
v_call: TRBV7-7

cdr3_aa: ASSKGDRSVQY
v_call: TRBV11-3

cdr3_aa: ASSSDRGFIYEQY
v_call: TRBV28

cdr3_aa: ASSLLPLATYEQY
v_call: TRBV27

cdr3_aa: ASSLGQGDGSTDTQY
v_call: TRBV5-1

cdr3_aa: ASRDRGLNTEAF
v_call: TRBV2

cdr3_aa: ASSQASGGVSPLH
v_call: TRBV16

cdr3_aa: ASGQEDTGELF
v_call: TRBV21-1

cdr3_aa: ASSADSYSYEQY
v_call: TRBV7-9

cdr3_aa: ASRLQGWQPQH
v_call: TRBV2

cdr3_aa: ASSQRAGPATNEKLF
v_call: TRBV7-9

cdr3_aa: ASSQGSAEANTGELF
v_call: TRBV4-1

cdr3_aa: ASSLGTGVNQPQH
v_call: TRBV5-1

cdr3_aa: ASSLRTDNEKLF
v_call: TRBV7-9

cdr3_aa: ASAYAGAGQETQY
v_call: TRBV10-2

cdr3_aa: ASSPGQGGQPQH
v_call: TRBV5-1

cdr3_aa: ASSQSNRGLGETQY
v_call: TRBV4-1

cdr3_aa: SVGQGRNQPQH
v_call: TRBV29-1

cdr3_aa: ASSWTDNSPLH
v_call: TRBV7-9

cdr3_aa: ASSLGRGSNYGYT
v_call: TRBV7-9

cdr3_aa: ASSRTGGNEQY
v_call: TRBV19

cdr3_aa: ASSDTGTGLSNTEAF
v_call: TRBV10-1

cdr3_aa: ASSRDSRGYT
v_call: TRBV5-8